Below, 16 T cell receptor beta chains from the same sample are listed, as sequenced in a study of T cell responses to AZD1222 COVID-19 vaccine. Measured with immunoSEQ multiplex PCR; TCRdb has only the in-frame clones, and not every one. The sample carries 150,000 to 180,000 clones, about nine tenths recorded once. This sample comprised peripheral blood, obtained on day 0 of AZD1222 vaccination. These receptors were taken from an adult in good health.

The chain has TRBV15 and TRBJ1-2; D gene ambiguous. This CDR3 region has 16 residues. The V gene's germline CDR1 is LNHNV and CDR2 YYDKDF (reference sequence). The germline V and J ends were trimmed by 7 bases and 3 bases, with 21 bases remaining between them. The CDR3 region has the DNA TGTGCCACCACCGCTGTACGGGGAAGCGATGACTATGGCTACACCTTC. Amino acid sequence: CATTAVRGSDDYGYTF.

The rearrangement joins TRBV6-2 or TRBV6-3 to TRBJ2-3; D call uncertain. The CDR3 sequence is 15 residues long. Per germline, CDR1 MNHEY and CDR2 SVGEGT. Trimming pared 0 bases from V and 2 bases from J, leaving 9 bases between. CDR3 bases: TGTGCCAGCAGTTACTCGCCTTCTATCACAGATACGCAGTATTTT. This codes for CASSYSPSITDTQYF.

The chain couples TRBV30 to TRBJ2-2; a possible D gene is TRBD1 (6 bases). V lost 0 bases to trimming and J lost 9 bases, with 14 bases between them. CDR3 size: 14 residues. CDR1 and CDR2 (germline): GTSNPN, SVGIG (reference sequence). Written as DNA, the CDR3 is TGTGCCTGGAGTGTAGGGACATATGGGAGGGAGCTGTTTTTT. This encodes CAWSVGTYGRELFF.

The chain recombines TRBV3-1 (or the pseudogene TRBV3-2) with TRBJ2-5; D might be TRBD1 or TRBD2, each matching 5 bases. The germline V and J ends were trimmed by 1 base and 7 bases, with 10 bases remaining between them. The CDR3 consists of 13 residues. Germline V gene sequence: CDR1 LGHDT, CDR2 YNNKEL (reference sequence). The CDR3 is CASSQGDGWTQYF. The CDR3 nucleotides are TGTGCCAGCAGCCAAGGGGACGGGTGGACCCAGTACTTC.

The chain recombines TRBV27 with TRBJ1-6, with 8 positions matching TRBD1. The CDR3 has 13 residues. Trimming took 3 bases from V and 11 from J; bases not matched to a gene: 3. Germline values: CDR1 MNHEY, CDR2 SMNVEV (reference sequence). The CDR3 region is CASSLTGAPPLHF. The CDR3 nucleotides are TGTGCCAGCAGTTTGACAGGGGCCCCACCCCTCCACTTT.

The chain couples TRBV3-1 (or the pseudogene TRBV3-2) to TRBJ2-7; D gene ambiguous. Trimming took off 0 bases at V and 3 bases at J, with 9 bases between the two ends. Germline-derived CDR1 and CDR2 are LGHDT and YNNKEL (reference sequence). This CDR3 has 14 amino acids. This chain's CDR3 is CASSQDSTSYEQYF. The CDR3 region has the DNA TGTGCCAGCAGCCAAGATTCGACGAGCTACGAGCAGTACTTC.

The chain employs TRBV7-3 and TRBJ2-1; the match to TRBD2 covers 10 bases. V trimming: 4 bases; J trimming: 4 bases; junction bases outside the gene matches: 4. The CDR3 contains 15 residues. Per the germline V gene, CDR1 is SGHTA and CDR2 is FQGTGA. The CDR3 nucleotides read TGTGCCAGCAGCTCCCGGACTAGCGGTTACAATGAGCAGTTCTTC. Encoded protein: CASSSRTSGYNEQFF.

J is TRBJ1-2 and V is TRBV10-3; no definite D call. V was cut by 0 bases and J by 2 bases, with 7 bases left in between. Germline V gives CDR1 ENHRY, CDR2 SYGVKD. The CDR3 loop spans 14 amino acids. The CDR3 DNA reads as TGTGCCATCAGTGAGTCCCCAGCGAACTATGGCTACACCTTC. Its translation is CAISESPANYGYTF.

The V gene is TRBV4-3, the J gene TRBJ1-5; TRBD1 agrees at 10 bases. V shed 0 bases and J 0 bases; nucleotides not matched to a gene: 8. CDR1 is LGHNA and CDR2 is YSLEER in the germline V gene. CDR3 size: 19 residues. DNA of the CDR3: TGCGCCAGCAGCCAAGAGACAGGGGGCTATACAATTAGCAATCAGCCCCAGCATTTT. This encodes CASSQETGGYTISNQPQHF.

The V call is TRBV18, the J call TRBJ2-2; D is possibly TRBD1 (6 bases). The V and J ends lost 4 bases and 5 bases respectively, with 17 bases between them. The CDR3 runs 16 residues. The V gene's germline CDR1 is KGHSH and CDR2 LQKENI. CDR3 region: CASSHQQGKFTGELFF. CDR3 bases: TGTGCCAGCTCACATCAGCAGGGGAAATTTACCGGGGAGCTGTTTTTT. Full variable domain (missing parts from reference TRBV18 and TRBJ2-2): NAGVMQNPRHLVRRRGQEARLRCSPMKGHSHVYWYRQLPEEGLKFMVYLQKENIIDESGMPKERFSAEFPKEGPSILRIQQVVRGDSAAYFCASSHQQGKFTGELFFGEGSRLTVL.

This rearrangement joins TRBV7-8 to TRBJ1-6, with TRBD1 as a possible D gene (5 bases). Germline V gives CDR1 SGHVS, CDR2 FQNEAQ. Trimming cost V 7 bases and J 7 bases, with 14 bases left between them. This CDR3 comprises 14 residues. The CDR3: CASTLSGGNSPLHF. The CDR3 DNA is TGTGCCAGCACCCTCTCCGGGGGAAATTCACCCCTCCACTTT.

Comment on this clone: Other DNA sequences in the same sample also yield this CDR3. The rearrangement links TRBV5-1 to TRBJ2-1, with 7 bases lining up with TRBD2. Germline V gene sequence: CDR1 SGHRS, CDR2 YFSETQ. The CDR3 runs to 15 residues. Trimming removed 0 bases from V and 4 bases from J; junction bases left unmatched: 4. The CDR3 nucleotides read TGCGCCAGCAGCTTGGGGGGGACTACTTACAATGAGCAGTTCTTC. Its protein product is CASSLGGTTYNEQFF.

This chain's CDR3 is CASSQSQGELTGELFF. The CDR3 DNA follows: TGTGCCAGCTCACAAAGCCAAGGAGAACTAACCGGGGAGCTGTTTTTT. The rearrangement joins TRBV18 to TRBJ2-2; D is uncertain. Looked up from germline, CDR1 is KGHSH and CDR2 is LQKENI. Deletions cut 4 bases from V and 5 bases from J, with 17 bases between. The CDR3 loop spans 16 amino acids. The full variable domain, in which reference TRBV18 and TRBJ2-2 provide the parts outside the CDR3, is NAGVMQNPRHLVRRRGQEARLRCSPMKGHSHVYWYRQLPEEGLKFMVYLQKENIIDESGMPKERFSAEFPKEGPSILRIQQVVRGDSAAYFCASSQSQGELTGELFFGEGSRLTVL.

The V and J genes are TRBV3-1 (or the pseudogene TRBV3-2) and TRBJ1-2; D not resolved. V lost 7 bases and J 1 base, leaving 7 bases between the germline ends. CDR3 length: 12 residues. CDR1 is LGHDT, CDR2 YNNKEL, per germline (reference sequence). The CDR3 loop is CASIDYNYGYTF. CDR3 DNA sequence: TGTGCCAGCATTGACTATAACTATGGCTACACCTTC.

This clone showed up just a few times. The CDR3 loop is CASSSGTGKGYTF. The CDR3 DNA follows: TGTGCCAGCAGCTCCGGGACGGGGAAAGGCTACACCTTC. V and J are TRBV11-3 and TRBJ1-2; tentative D call: TRBD1 (5 bases). Germline V gene lookup returns CDR1 SGHNT and CDR2 YENEEA. There are 13 residues in the CDR3. V lost 4 bases, J lost 8 bases, and 14 bases lay in between. Looking up the rest from reference TRBV11-3 and TRBJ1-2 gives the full variable domain: EAGVVQSPRYKIIEKKQPVAFWCNPISGHNTLYWYLQNLGQGPELLIRYENEEAVDDSQLPKDRFSAERLKGVDSTLKIQPAELGDSAVYLCASSSGTGKGYTFGSGTRLTVV.

This clone has just one count. The same CDR3 arises from other DNA sequences in this sample as well. This chain uses TRBV6-5 with TRBJ2-7, with D hard to call. The germline V gene encodes CDR1 MNHEY and CDR2 SVGAGI. Deletions cut 4 bases from V and 4 bases from J, with 5 bases between. There are 11 residues in the CDR3. CDR3 sequence: CASSSMYEQYF. In DNA form, the CDR3 reads TGTGCCAGCAGTTCGATGTACGAGCAGTACTTC.